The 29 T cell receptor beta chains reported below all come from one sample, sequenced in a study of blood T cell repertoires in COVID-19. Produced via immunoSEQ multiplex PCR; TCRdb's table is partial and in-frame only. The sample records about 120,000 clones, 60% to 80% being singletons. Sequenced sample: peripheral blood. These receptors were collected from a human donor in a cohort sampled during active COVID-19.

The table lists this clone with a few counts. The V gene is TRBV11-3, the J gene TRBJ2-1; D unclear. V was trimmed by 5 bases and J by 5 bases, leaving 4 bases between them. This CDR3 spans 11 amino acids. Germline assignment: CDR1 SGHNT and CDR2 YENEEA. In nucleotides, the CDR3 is TGTGCCAGCAGCCTTCACAATGAGCAGTTCTTC. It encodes CASSLHNEQFF.

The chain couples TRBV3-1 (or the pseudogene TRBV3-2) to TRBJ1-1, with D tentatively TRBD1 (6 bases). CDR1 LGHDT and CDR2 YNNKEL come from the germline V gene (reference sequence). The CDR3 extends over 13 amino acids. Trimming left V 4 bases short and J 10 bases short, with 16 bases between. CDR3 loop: CASSLEQGLGAFF. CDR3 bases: TGTGCCAGCAGCCTAGAACAGGGTCTAGGAGCTTTCTTT.

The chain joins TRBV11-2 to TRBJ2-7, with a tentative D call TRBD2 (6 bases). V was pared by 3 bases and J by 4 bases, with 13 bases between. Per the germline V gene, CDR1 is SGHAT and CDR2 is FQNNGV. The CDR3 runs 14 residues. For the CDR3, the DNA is TGTGCCAGCAGCTTGGGCGGGACGACTTACGAGCAGTACTTC. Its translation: CASSLGGTTYEQYF.

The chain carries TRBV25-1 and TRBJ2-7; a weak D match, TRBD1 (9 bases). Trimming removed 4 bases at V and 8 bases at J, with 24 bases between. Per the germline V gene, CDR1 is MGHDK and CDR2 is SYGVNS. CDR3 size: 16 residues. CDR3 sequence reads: CASSAAGGQGPLKQYF. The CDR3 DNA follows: TGTGCCAGCAGTGCGGCGGGAGGACAGGGGCCTTTGAAGCAGTACTTC.

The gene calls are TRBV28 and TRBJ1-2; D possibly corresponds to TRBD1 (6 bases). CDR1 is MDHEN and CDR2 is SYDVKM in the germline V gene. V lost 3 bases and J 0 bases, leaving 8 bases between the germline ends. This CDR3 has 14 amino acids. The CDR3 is CASSLHRANYGYTF. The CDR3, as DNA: TGTGCCAGCAGTTTGCACAGGGCTAACTATGGCTACACCTTC.

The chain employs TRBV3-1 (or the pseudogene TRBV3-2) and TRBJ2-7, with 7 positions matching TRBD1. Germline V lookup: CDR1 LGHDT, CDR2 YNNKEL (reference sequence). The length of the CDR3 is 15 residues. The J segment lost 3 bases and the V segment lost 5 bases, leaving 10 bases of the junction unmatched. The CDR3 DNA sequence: TGTGCCAGCAGCAAAGGGGGCCTAGTCAACTACGAGCAGTACTTC. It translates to CASSKGGLVNYEQYF.

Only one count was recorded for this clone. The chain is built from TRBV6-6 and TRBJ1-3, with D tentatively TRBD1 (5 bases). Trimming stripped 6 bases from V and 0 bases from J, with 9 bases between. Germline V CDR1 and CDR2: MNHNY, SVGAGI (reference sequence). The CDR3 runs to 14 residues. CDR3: CASRWGGSGNTIYF. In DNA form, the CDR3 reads TGTGCCAGCAGGTGGGGCGGCTCTGGAAACACCATATATTTT.

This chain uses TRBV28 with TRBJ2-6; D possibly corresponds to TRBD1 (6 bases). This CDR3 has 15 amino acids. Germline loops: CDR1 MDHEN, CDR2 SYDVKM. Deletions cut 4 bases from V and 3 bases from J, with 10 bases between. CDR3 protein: CASSSQGDGANVLTF. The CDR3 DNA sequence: TGTGCCAGCAGTTCACAGGGAGATGGGGCCAACGTCCTGACTTTC.

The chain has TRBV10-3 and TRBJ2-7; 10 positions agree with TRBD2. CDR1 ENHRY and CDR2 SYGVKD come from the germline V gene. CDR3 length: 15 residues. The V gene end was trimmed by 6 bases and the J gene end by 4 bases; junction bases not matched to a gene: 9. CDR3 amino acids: CAIREPSGSPYEQYF. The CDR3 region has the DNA TGTGCCATCAGGGAACCTAGCGGGAGCCCGTACGAGCAGTACTTC.

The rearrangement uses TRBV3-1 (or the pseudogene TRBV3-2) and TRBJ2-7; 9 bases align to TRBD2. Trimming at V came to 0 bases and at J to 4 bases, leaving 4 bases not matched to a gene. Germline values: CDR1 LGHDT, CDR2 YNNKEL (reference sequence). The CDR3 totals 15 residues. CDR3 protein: CASSQEFSGSYEQYF. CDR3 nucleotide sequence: TGTGCCAGCAGCCAAGAGTTTAGCGGGAGTTACGAGCAGTACTTC.

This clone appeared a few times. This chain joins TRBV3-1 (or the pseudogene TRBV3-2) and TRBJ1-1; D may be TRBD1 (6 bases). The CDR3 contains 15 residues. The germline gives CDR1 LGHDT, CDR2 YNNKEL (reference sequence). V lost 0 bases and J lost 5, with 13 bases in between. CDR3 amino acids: CASSQEQGSWTEAFF. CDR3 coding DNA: TGTGCCAGCAGCCAAGAACAGGGTTCGTGGACTGAAGCTTTCTTT.

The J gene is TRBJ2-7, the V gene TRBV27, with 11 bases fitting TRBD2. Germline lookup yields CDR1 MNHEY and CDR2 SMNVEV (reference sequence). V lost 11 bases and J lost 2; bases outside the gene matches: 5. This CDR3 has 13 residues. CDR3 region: CASGLAAPYEQYF. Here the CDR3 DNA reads TGTGCCTCGGGACTAGCGGCCCCCTACGAGCAGTACTTC.

The CDR3, as DNA: TGTGCCAGCAGCCAACGGGGTACCCAGTTCTTC. Translated, it gives CASSQRGTQFF. The chain joins TRBV3-1 (or the pseudogene TRBV3-2) to TRBJ2-1; possibly TRBD2 for D (5 bases). The ends were cut back, 2 bases at V and 13 bases at J, with 9 bases in the middle. The CDR3 has 11 amino acids. In germline, CDR1 is LGHDT, CDR2 YNNKEL (reference sequence).

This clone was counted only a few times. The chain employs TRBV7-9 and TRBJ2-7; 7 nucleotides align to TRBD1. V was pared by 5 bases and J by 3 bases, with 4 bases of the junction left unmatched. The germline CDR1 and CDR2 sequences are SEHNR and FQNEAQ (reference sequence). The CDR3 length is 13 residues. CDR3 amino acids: CASSTGQFYEQYF. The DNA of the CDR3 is TGTGCCAGCAGCACGGGACAGTTCTACGAGCAGTACTTC.

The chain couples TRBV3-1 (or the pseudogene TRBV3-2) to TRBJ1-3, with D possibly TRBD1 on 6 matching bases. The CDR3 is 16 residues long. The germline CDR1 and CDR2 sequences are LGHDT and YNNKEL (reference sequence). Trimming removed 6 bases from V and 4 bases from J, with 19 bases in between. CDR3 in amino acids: CASRYGTSEFGNTIYF. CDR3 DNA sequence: TGTGCCAGCAGGTATGGGACATCAGAGTTCGGAAACACCATATATTTT.

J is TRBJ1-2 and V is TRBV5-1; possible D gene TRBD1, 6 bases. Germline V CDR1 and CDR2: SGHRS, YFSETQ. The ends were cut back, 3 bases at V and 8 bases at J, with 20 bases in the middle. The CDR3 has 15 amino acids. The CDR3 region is CASSSEPTGNQGYTF. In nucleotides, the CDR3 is TGCGCCAGCAGCTCGGAACCAACAGGGAACCAGGGCTACACCTTC.

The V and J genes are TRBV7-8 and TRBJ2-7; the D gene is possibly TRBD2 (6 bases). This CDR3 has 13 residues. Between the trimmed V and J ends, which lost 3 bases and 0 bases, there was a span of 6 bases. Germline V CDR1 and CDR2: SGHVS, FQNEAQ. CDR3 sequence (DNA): TGTGCCAGCAGCTTCGGGAGCTCCTACGAGCAGTACTTC. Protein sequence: CASSFGSSYEQYF.

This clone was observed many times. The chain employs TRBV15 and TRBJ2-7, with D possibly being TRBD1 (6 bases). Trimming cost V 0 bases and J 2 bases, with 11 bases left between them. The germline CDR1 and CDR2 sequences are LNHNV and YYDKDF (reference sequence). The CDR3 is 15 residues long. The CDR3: CATSRDEGGAYEQYF. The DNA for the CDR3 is TGTGCCACCAGCAGAGATGAAGGGGGTGCCTACGAGCAGTACTTC. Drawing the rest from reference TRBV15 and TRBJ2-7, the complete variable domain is DAMVIQNPRYQVTQFGKPVTLSCSQTLNHNVMYWYQQKSSQAPKLLFHYYDKDFNNEADTPDNFQSRRPNTSFCFLDIRSPGLGDTAMYLCATSRDEGGAYEQYFGPGTRLTVT.

The CDR3 spells CASTTGVAAYSPLHF. CDR3 in DNA: TGTGCCAGTACTACAGGGGTTGCGGCTTATTCACCCCTCCACTTT. V and J are TRBV27 and TRBJ1-6, with 7 bases fitting TRBD1. Germline V gives CDR1 MNHEY, CDR2 SMNVEV (reference sequence). The CDR3 contains 15 residues. With 9 bases clipped from V and 8 bases from J, the junction kept 13 bases outside the gene matches.

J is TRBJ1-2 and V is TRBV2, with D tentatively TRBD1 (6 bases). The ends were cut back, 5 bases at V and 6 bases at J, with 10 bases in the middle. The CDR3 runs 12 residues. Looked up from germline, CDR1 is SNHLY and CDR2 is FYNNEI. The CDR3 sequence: CASSSGVDGYTF. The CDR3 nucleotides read TGTGCCAGCAGTTCAGGGGTCGATGGCTACACCTTC. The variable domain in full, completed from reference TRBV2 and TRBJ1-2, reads EPEVTQTPSHQVTQMGQEVILRCVPISNHLYFYWYRQILGQKVEFLVSFYNNEISEKSEIFDDQFSVERPDGSNFTLKIRSTKLEDSAMYFCASSSGVDGYTFGSGTRLTVV.

The CDR3: CAWSGPHPGGYTF. The CDR3 DNA sequence: TGTGCCTGGAGTGGTCCCCACCCGGGAGGCTACACCTTC. The chain combines TRBV30 with TRBJ1-2; D is undetermined. V was cut by 1 base and J by 8 bases, with 14 bases left in between. The length of the CDR3 is 13 residues. Germline lookup yields CDR1 GTSNPN and CDR2 SVGIG (reference sequence). The complete variable domain, with remaining parts taken from reference TRBV30 and TRBJ1-2, reads SQTIHQWPATLVQPVGSPLSLECTVEGTSNPNLYWYRQAAGRGLQLLFYSVGIGQISSEVPQNLSASRPQDRQFILSSKKLLLSDSGFYLCAWSGPHPGGYTFGSGTRLTVV.

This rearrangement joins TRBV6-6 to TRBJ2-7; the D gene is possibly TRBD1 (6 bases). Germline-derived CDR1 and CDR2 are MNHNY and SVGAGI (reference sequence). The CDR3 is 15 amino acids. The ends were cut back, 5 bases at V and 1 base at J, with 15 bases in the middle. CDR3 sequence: CASSLRDIPSYEQYF. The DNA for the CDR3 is TGTGCCAGCAGTCTCCGGGACATTCCGTCCTACGAGCAGTACTTC.

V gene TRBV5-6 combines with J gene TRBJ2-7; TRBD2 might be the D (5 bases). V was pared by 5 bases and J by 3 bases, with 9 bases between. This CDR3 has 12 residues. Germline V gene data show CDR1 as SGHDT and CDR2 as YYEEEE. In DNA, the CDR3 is TGTGCCAGCAGTCAACTAGGCTACGAGCAGTACTTC. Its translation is CASSQLGYEQYF.

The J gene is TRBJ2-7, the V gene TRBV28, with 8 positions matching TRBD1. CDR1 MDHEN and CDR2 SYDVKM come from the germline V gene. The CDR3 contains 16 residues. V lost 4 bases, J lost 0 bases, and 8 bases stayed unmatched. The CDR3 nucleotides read TGTGCCAGCAGTTGGCAAACAGGGGGTTACTCCTACGAGCAGTACTTC. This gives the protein CASSWQTGGYSYEQYF.

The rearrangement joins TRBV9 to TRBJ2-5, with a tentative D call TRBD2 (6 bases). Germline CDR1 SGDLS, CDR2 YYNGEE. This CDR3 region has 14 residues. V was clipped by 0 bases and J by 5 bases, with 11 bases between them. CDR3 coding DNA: TGTGCCAGCAGCGTAGAGAGTGGGGGGGAGACCCAGTACTTC. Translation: CASSVESGGETQYF.

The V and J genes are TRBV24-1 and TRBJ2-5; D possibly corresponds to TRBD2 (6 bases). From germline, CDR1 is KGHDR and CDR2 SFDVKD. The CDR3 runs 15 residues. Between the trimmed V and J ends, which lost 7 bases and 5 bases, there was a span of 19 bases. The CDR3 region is CATSVPSESGETQYF. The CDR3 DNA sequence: TGTGCCACCAGCGTTCCTAGCGAGAGCGGCGAGACCCAGTACTTC.

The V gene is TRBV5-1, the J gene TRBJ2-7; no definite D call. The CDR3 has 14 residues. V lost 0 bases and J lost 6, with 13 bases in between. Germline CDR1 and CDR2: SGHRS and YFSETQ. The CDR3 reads CASSLVTDLSEQYF. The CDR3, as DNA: TGCGCCAGCAGCTTGGTAACAGACCTCTCCGAGCAGTACTTC.

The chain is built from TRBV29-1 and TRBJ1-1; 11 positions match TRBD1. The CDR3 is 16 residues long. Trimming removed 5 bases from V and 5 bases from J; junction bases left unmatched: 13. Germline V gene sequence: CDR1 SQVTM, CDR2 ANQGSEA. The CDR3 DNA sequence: TGCAGCGTTATGGACAGGGGGCGGGTAACGGGAACTGAAGCTTTCTTT. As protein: CSVMDRGRVTGTEAFF.

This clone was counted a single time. This CDR3 is CASSQEAPSGTNEQYF. CDR3 DNA: TGTGCCAGCAGCCAAGAGGCGCCTAGCGGGACGAATGAGCAGTACTTC. The chain uses TRBV4-2 and TRBJ2-7, with 9 bases lining up with TRBD2. The CDR3 runs 16 residues. The trim removed 0 bases at V and 7 bases at J, leaving 10 bases unmatched. Germline V gives CDR1 LGHNA, CDR2 YNFKEQ.